The following is a T cell receptor beta chain sequence with its context. What it recognizes is unknown. V was shortened by 3 bases and J by 4 bases, with 11 bases between the two germline ends. From germline, CDR1 is LNHNV and CDR2 YYDKDF (reference sequence). The CDR3 is 14 amino acids. The data belong to a study of cytomegalovirus exposure and HLA in healthy donors. Whole-study results and caveats: There were some V segments, including TRBV6-2 and TRBV6-3, excluded as indistinguishable. Reportedly, diagnosis of cytomegalovirus status by the classifier showed high specificity and sensitivity.

The PCR contained 60 Vbeta and 13 Jbeta primers. Profiled with immunoSEQ multiplex PCR; TCRdb holds only in-frame clones, not every one. The sample has around 110,000 clones, about four fifths seen once. What was sequenced was PBMCs. J is TRBJ2-3 and V is TRBV15; maybe TRBD2 (5 bases). This receptor was taken from a man in his thirties or forties in good health and CMV-seropositive. The CDR3: CATSSGDVADTQYF. CDR3 bases: TGTGCCACCAGCAGCGGGGATGTCGCAGATACGCAGTATTTT.